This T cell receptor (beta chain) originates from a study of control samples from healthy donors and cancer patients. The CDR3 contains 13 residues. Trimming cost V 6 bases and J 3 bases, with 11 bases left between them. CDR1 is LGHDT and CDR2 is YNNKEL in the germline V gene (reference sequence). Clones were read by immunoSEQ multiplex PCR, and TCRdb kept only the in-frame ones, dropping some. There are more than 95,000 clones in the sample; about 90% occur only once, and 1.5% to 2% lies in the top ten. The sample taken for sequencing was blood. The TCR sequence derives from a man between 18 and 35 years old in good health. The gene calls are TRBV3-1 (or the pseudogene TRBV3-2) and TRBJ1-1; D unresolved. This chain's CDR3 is CASSRGPYTEAFF. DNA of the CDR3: TGTGCCAGCAGTCGAGGACCCTACACTGAAGCTTTCTTT.